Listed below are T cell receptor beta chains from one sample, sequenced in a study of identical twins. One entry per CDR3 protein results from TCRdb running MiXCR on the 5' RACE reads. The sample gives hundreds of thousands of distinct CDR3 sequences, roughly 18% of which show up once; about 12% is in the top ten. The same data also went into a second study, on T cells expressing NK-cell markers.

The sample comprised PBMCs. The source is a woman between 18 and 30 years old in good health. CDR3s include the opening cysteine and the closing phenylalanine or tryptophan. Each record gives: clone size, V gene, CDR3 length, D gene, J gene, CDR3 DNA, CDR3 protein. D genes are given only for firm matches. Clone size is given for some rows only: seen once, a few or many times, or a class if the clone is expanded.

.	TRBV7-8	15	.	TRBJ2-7	TGTGCCAGCAGCTTAATTGGCGGGGCAACCTACGAGCAGTACTTC	CASSLIGGATYEQYF
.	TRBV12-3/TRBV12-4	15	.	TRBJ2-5	TGTGCCAGCAGCGCCCAGCAGGGAATCCAAGAGACCCAGTACTTC	CASSAQQGIQETQYF
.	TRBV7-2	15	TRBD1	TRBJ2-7	TGTGCCAGCAGCTTATCTTGGGACAGACCCTACGAGCAGTACTTC	CASSLSWDRPYEQYF
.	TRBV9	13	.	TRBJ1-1	TGTGCCAGCAGCGTTTCAGGGGCAGAAGTAGCTTTCTTT	CASSVSGAEVAFF
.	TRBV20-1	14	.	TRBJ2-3	TGCAGTGCTAGAGTCGGGGCTCAGCCGGATACGCAGTATTTT	CSARVGAQPDTQYF
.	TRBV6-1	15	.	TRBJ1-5	TGTGCCAGCAGTCAATCCCCAGATAGCAATCAGCCCCAGCATTTT	CASSQSPDSNQPQHF
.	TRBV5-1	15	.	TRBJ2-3	TGCGCCAGCAGCTACCGGCAGATCAGCACAGATACGCAGTATTTT	CASSYRQISTDTQYF
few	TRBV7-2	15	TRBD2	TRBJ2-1	TGTGCCAGCAGACTAGCGGGAGGGGACTACAATGAGCAGTTCTTC	CASRLAGGDYNEQFF
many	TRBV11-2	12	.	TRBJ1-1	TGTGCCAGCAACGTCATGAACACTGAAGCTTTCTTT	CASNVMNTEAFF
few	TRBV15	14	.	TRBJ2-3	TGTGCCACCGCGGTGGGGGGATCCACAGATACGCAGTATTTT	CATAVGGSTDTQYF
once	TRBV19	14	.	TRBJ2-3	TGTGCCTGCAAAGCGGGCCCCGGTGCAGATACGCAGTATTTT	CACKAGPGADTQYF
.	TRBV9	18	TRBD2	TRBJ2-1	TGTGCCAGCAGCGCCCGAGGGACTAGCGGGAGGGCCGGCAATGAGCAGTTCTTC	CASSARGTSGRAGNEQFF
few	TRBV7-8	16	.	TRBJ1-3	TGTGCCAGCAGCTCGGGCCGGGCCCTCAGCGGAAACACCATATATTTT	CASSSGRALSGNTIYF
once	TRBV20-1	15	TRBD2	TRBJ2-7	TGCAGTGCTGATCCCAATCCGGCGGGGGCCTACGAGCAGTACTTC	CSADPNPAGAYEQYF
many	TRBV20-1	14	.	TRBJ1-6	TGCAGTGCCGCGGGCCAGGGAGATCATTCACCCCTCCACTTT	CSAAGQGDHSPLHF
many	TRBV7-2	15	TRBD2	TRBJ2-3	TGTGCCAGCAGGAAATTAGCGGGACCATCGGATACGCAGTATTTT	CASRKLAGPSDTQYF